One and the same sample provided the 8 T cell receptor beta chains below, sequenced in a study of Graves' ophthalmopathy and Graves' hyperthyroidism listed by TCRdb under 2018. Data came from an Illumina HiSeq 2000. TCR beta CDR3 regions were amplified from RNA transcripts for repertoire sequencing. HTBI primers and the Qiagen OneStep RT-PCR kit were used in a first-round RT-PCR, which was followed by a second-round multiplex PCR, size selection and purification. Starting from the raw public reads, TCRdb applied fastp trimming at Q25, assembled clones with MiXCR and retained in-frame beta chains. Identical CDR3 proteins give one entry, which carries the most common genes and DNA. The sample table shows hundreds of thousands of distinct CDR3 sequences, and roughly 21% are seen once. In total, the top ten clones hold about 40% of the sample. The source material was peripheral blood. These receptors were taken from a woman between 45 and 60 years old with Graves' ophthalmopathy. Donor details come from another sample of the same person, matched by shared clones.

This clonotype appeared a few times. The chain couples TRBV27 to TRBJ2-7; D is perhaps TRBD1 or TRBD2 (6 bases each). CDR1 and CDR2 (germline): MNHEY, SMNVEV (reference sequence). V lost 5 bases, J lost 6 bases, and 20 bases lay in between. There are 15 residues in the CDR3. In DNA, the CDR3 is TGTGCCAGCAGTCCATTCGGTGGGGGGCGGGCCGAGCAGTACTTC. Translating gives CASSPFGGGRAEQYF.

Ten or more counts support this clonotype. The chain couples TRBV2 to TRBJ2-6; TRBD1 aligns across 8 bases. Looked up from germline, CDR1 is SNHLY and CDR2 is FYNNEI. The CDR3 totals 18 residues. V lost 3 bases to trimming and J lost 1 base; unmatched junction nucleotides: 8. The CDR3 region has the DNA TGTGCCAGCAGTGATAGGTTGGACAGGGCTTCTGGGGCCAACGTCCTGACTTTC. Protein sequence: CASSDRLDRASGANVLTF.

The rearrangement links TRBV3-1 to TRBJ2-6; 8 nucleotides align to TRBD1. CDR1 is LGHDT and CDR2 is YNNKEL in the germline V gene (reference sequence). Trimming at V came to 5 bases and at J to 1 base, leaving 7 bases not matched to a gene. The CDR3 sequence is 17 residues long. The CDR3 DNA sequence: TGTGCCAGCAGCTTGCGGACAGGGACATCTGGGGCCAACGTCCTGACTTTC. Translated, it gives CASSLRTGTSGANVLTF.

This clonotype was detected many times. The rearrangement uses TRBV6-1 and TRBJ1-1; 9 positions agree with TRBD1. Trimming cost V 7 bases and J 1 base; bases outside gene matches: 4. Germline CDR1 and CDR2: MNHNS and SASEGT. There are 14 residues in the CDR3. CDR3 residues: CASKLTGGNTEAFF. CDR3 in DNA: TGTGCCAGCAAGCTGACAGGGGGGAACACTGAAGCTTTCTTT.

The genes are TRBV20-1 and TRBJ2-5; the match to TRBD2 covers 7 bases. Unmatched junction bases numbered 4, after V lost 1 base and J lost 2 bases. The CDR3 loop spans 14 amino acids. From germline, CDR1 is DFQATT and CDR2 SNEGSKA (reference sequence). The CDR3 DNA reads as TGCAGTGCTAGAGTCGCGGGGGAACAAGAGACCCAGTACTTC. Translated: CSARVAGEQETQYF.

This clonotype was picked up many times. The V call is TRBV7-2, the J call TRBJ2-7; 7 bases agree with TRBD2. After removal of 1 base from V and 3 bases from J, the junction contained 3 bases not matched to a gene. The CDR3 runs to 14 residues. Germline lookup yields CDR1 SGHTA and CDR2 FQGNSA. DNA for the CDR3: TGTGCCAGCAGCTTAGGACTAGCTTTCTACGAGCAGTACTTC. Translation gives CASSLGLAFYEQYF.

This clonotype came up a few times. V is TRBV20-1 and J is TRBJ2-2; weak D call: TRBD1 (6 bases). This CDR3 contains 14 residues. The germline V and J ends were trimmed by 5 bases and 1 base, with 11 bases remaining between them. Germline values: CDR1 DFQATT, CDR2 SNEGSKA (reference sequence). In nucleotides, the CDR3 is TGCAGTGCTTACACAGGGCTGAACACCGGGGAGCTGTTTTTT. It codes for CSAYTGLNTGELFF.

There are many counts of this clonotype. The J gene is TRBJ2-4, the V gene TRBV28, with 8 positions matching TRBD1. V lost 7 bases to trimming and J lost 0 bases; unmatched junction nucleotides: 11. This CDR3 has 17 residues. Germline values: CDR1 MDHEN, CDR2 SYDVKM. The CDR3 DNA is TGTGCCAGCACCTCATTCGGACAGGGCCTAGCCAAAAACATTCAGTACTTC. Residues: CASTSFGQGLAKNIQYF.